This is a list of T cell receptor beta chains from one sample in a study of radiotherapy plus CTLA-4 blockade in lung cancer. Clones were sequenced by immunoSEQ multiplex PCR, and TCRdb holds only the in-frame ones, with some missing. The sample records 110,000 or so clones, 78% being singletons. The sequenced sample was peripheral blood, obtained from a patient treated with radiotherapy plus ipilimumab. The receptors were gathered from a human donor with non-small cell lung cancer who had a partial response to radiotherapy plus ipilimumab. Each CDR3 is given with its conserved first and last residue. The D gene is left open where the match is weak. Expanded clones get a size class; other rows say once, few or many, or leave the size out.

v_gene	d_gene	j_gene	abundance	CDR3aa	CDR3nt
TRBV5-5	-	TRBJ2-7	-	CASRRESYEQYF	TGTGCCAGCAGACGAGAGTCCTACGAGCAGTACTTC
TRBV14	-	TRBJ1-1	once	CASSQGYRMNTEAFF	TGTGCCAGCAGCCAGGGCTACCGGATGAACACTGAAGCTTTCTTT
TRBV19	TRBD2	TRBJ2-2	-	CASSNQRLAGEHTGELFF	TGTGCCAGTAGTAACCAGCGGTTAGCGGGAGAGCACACCGGGGAGCTGTTTTTT
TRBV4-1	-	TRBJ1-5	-	CASSQEGQGSQPQHF	TGCGCCAGCAGCCAAGAGGGGCAGGGGAGTCAGCCCCAGCATTTT
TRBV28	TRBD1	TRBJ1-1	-	CASIPNLAGQGFGEAFF	TGTGCCAGCATCCCGAATTTGGCGGGACAGGGGTTCGGAGAAGCTTTCTTT
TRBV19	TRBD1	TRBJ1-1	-	CASKDRAMNTEAFF	TGTGCCAGCAAGGACAGGGCTATGAACACTGAAGCTTTCTTT
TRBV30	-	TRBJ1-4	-	CAWEEGLANEKLFF	TGTGCCTGGGAGGAGGGACTGGCTAATGAAAAACTGTTTTTT
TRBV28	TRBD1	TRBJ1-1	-	CASWGTGMMNTEAFF	TGTGCCAGCTGGGGGACAGGGATGATGAACACTGAAGCTTTCTTT
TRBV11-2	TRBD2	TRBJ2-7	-	CASSFPVAETSGSIDEQYF	TGTGCCAGCAGCTTCCCCGTCGCTGAGACTAGCGGGAGTATCGACGAGCAGTACTTC
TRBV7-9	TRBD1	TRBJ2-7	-	CASSAADRGFYEQYF	TGTGCCAGCAGCGCGGCGGACAGGGGGTTCTACGAGCAGTACTTC
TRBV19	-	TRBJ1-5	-	CASSLQDLSNQPQHF	TGTGCCAGTAGTCTACAGGACCTTAGCAATCAGCCCCAGCATTTT
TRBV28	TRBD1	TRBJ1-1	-	CASGQGTTEAFF	TGTGCCAGCGGACAGGGCACCACTGAAGCTTTCTTT
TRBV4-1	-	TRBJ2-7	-	CASSRQIPGSGRKYEQYF	TGCGCCAGCAGCCGCCAAATCCCCGGATCAGGCCGCAAATACGAGCAGTACTTC
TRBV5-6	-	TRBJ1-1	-	CASSLGSRKMNTEAFF	TGTGCCAGCAGCTTGGGGTCGAGAAAGATGAACACTGAAGCTTTCTTT
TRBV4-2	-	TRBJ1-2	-	CASSEPGGYGYTF	TGTGCCAGCAGCGAACCGGGGGGCTATGGCTACACCTTC
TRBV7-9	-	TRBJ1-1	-	CASSLSMNTEAFF	TGTGCCAGCAGCTTATCCATGAACACTGAAGCTTTCTTT
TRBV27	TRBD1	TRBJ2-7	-	CASSLSRTGASYEQYF	TGTGCCAGCAGTTTATCGAGGACAGGGGCATCCTACGAGCAGTACTTC